The 32 T cell receptor beta chains in this list originate from one sample, sequenced in a study of blood T cell repertoires in COVID-19. Data came from immunoSEQ multiplex PCR; TCRdb stores just in-frame clones and leaves some out. This table has about 220,000 clones, approximately 81% appearing once. The sequenced material came from peripheral blood. These receptors came from a woman of 80 years or more with acute or convalescent COVID-19.

The gene calls are TRBV7-2 and TRBJ2-3, with TRBD1 identical over 11 bases. Germline V lookup: CDR1 SGHTA, CDR2 FQGNSA. J gave up 2 bases and V 4 bases, and 2 bases lay outside the gene matches. The CDR3 runs 15 residues. In DNA form, the CDR3 reads TGTGCCAGCAGCTGGACAGGGGGCACCACAGATACGCAGTATTTT. Translating gives CASSWTGGTTDTQYF.

This chain uses TRBV19 with TRBJ2-3; 7 bases match TRBD1. Per germline, CDR1 LNHDA and CDR2 SQIVND (reference sequence). J was trimmed by 12 bases and V by 0 bases; bases with no gene match: 9. This CDR3 has 14 residues. The chain's CDR3 is CASSIDVQGRSQYF. The CDR3 DNA sequence: TGTGCCAGTAGTATAGATGTACAGGGGCGCTCCCAGTATTTT.

The V gene is TRBV7-2, the J gene TRBJ1-3; 7 positions match TRBD1. With V trimmed by 0 bases and J by 4 bases, 3 bases remained unmatched. The CDR3 is made up of 15 amino acids. CDR1 and CDR2 (germline): SGHTA, FQGNSA. The CDR3 DNA is TGTGCCAGCAGCTTAGCGGGGACAGCCGGAAACACCATATATTTT. Its protein is CASSLAGTAGNTIYF. Complete variable domain (other parts from reference TRBV7-2 and TRBJ1-3): GAGVSQSPSNKVTEKGKDVELRCDPISGHTALYWYRQSLGQGLEFLIYFQGNSAPDKSGLPSDRFSAERTGGSVSTLTIQRTQQEDSAVYLCASSLAGTAGNTIYFGEGSWLTVV.

The chain couples TRBV6-5 to TRBJ1-6; 9 nucleotides agree with TRBD1. The germline V gene has CDR1 MNHEY and CDR2 SVGAGI. CDR3 length: 14 amino acids. J lost 10 bases, V lost 2 bases, and 3 bases had no gene match. DNA of the CDR3: TGTGCCAGCAGTTACCGGGACAGGGAGTCACCCCTCCACTTT. The encoded protein is CASSYRDRESPLHF.

In this sample, this clone turned up once. J is TRBJ1-5 and V is TRBV7-8; perhaps TRBD1 as D (5 bases). Germline-derived CDR1 and CDR2 are SGHVS and FQNEAQ. The CDR3 loop spans 18 amino acids. V was pared by 0 bases and J by 3 bases, with 18 bases between. The CDR3 bases are TGTGCCAGCAGCTTAGCGGACACTCTTTGGGAGGACAATCAGCCCCAGCATTTT. It specifies CASSLADTLWEDNQPQHF. Combining the CDR3 with reference TRBV7-8 and TRBJ1-5 gives the whole variable domain GAGVSQSPRYKVAKRGQDVALRCDPISGHVSLFWYQQALGQGPEFLTYFQNEAQLDKSGLPSDRFFAERPEGSVSTLKIQRTQQEDSAVYLCASSLADTLWEDNQPQHFGDGTRLSIL.

This chain uses TRBV10-3 with TRBJ1-5; D is perhaps TRBD1 (5 bases). The V end lost 8 bases, the J end lost 3 bases, and 14 bases lay between the germline ends. Germline V gene lookup returns CDR1 ENHRY and CDR2 SYGVKD. The CDR3 runs to 14 residues. CDR3 DNA: TGTGCCATCGGGGGAGGGGAAAACAATCAGCCCCAGCATTTT. Its translation: CAIGGGENNQPQHF.

The chain couples TRBV6-1 to TRBJ1-1; 8 nucleotides agree with TRBD1. CDR3 length: 14 residues. V shed 2 bases, J shed 8 bases, and the junction held 7 bases outside the gene matches. CDR1 and CDR2 (germline): MNHNS, SASEGT. The CDR3, as DNA: TGTGCCAGCAGTGAACCGGACAGGGTTAGAGAAGCTTTCTTT. Translation gives CASSEPDRVREAFF.

The gene calls are TRBV3-1 (or the pseudogene TRBV3-2) and TRBJ2-1, with 7 bases lining up with TRBD2. Germline V CDR1 and CDR2: LGHDT, YNNKEL (reference sequence). Trimming removed 6 bases from V and 6 bases from J; junction bases left unmatched: 14. This CDR3 region has 16 residues. The CDR3, as DNA: TGTGCCAGCAGTGGGAGGGCACAGGACCTTACCAATGAGCAGTTCTTC. Its translation: CASSGRAQDLTNEQFF.

Here the CDR3 DNA reads TGTGCCAGTAGTATCGCAGGGGGAACTGGGGCCAACGTCCTGACTTTC. Protein sequence: CASSIAGGTGANVLTF. The rearrangement links TRBV19 to TRBJ2-6, with TRBD1 matching 7 bases. The germline V gene encodes CDR1 LNHDA and CDR2 SQIVND (reference sequence). The trim removed 3 bases at V and 2 bases at J, leaving 4 bases unmatched. The CDR3 covers 16 residues.

The chain links TRBV29-1 to TRBJ1-1; D is possibly TRBD1 (6 bases). This CDR3 region has 13 residues. Germline lookup yields CDR1 SQVTM and CDR2 ANQGSEA. The V end was cut by 6 bases, the J end by 2 bases, with 13 bases between. Written as DNA, the CDR3 is TGCAGCGTGACAGGAAACAGAAACACTGAAGCTTTCTTT. It specifies CSVTGNRNTEAFF.

The DNA of the CDR3 is TGTGCCAGCAGCAGGTGGGCCTCTAGCACAGATACGCAGTATTTT. Amino acids: CASSRWASSTDTQYF. The genes are TRBV6-5 and TRBJ2-3, with unresolved D. The CDR3 totals 15 residues. V was clipped by 6 bases and J by 0 bases, with 13 bases between them. In germline, CDR1 is MNHEY, CDR2 SVGAGI.

This rearrangement joins TRBV2 to TRBJ1-2; the D gene is possibly TRBD1 (6 bases). The CDR3 has 14 amino acids. CDR1 and CDR2 from the germline V gene are SNHLY and FYNNEI. Trimming left V 7 bases short and J 0 bases short, with 12 bases between. CDR3 amino acids: CASTTGRANYGYTF. The CDR3, as DNA: TGTGCCAGCACCACAGGGCGGGCTAACTATGGCTACACCTTC. Full variable domain (missing parts from reference TRBV2 and TRBJ1-2): EPEVTQTPSHQVTQMGQEVILRCVPISNHLYFYWYRQILGQKVEFLVSFYNNEISEKSEIFDDQFSVERPDGSNFTLKIRSTKLEDSAMYFCASTTGRANYGYTFGSGTRLTVV.

This rearrangement joins TRBV2 to TRBJ1-2; D perhaps matches TRBD1 (6 bases). Germline lookup yields CDR1 SNHLY and CDR2 FYNNEI. Trimming took 0 bases from V and 0 from J, leaving 11 bases between them. CDR3 size: 16 residues. The CDR3 protein is CASSEAGTRANYGYTF. The CDR3 DNA follows: TGTGCCAGCAGTGAAGCTGGGACAAGAGCTAACTATGGCTACACCTTC. Full variable domain (remainder filled in from reference TRBV2 and TRBJ1-2): EPEVTQTPSHQVTQMGQEVILRCVPISNHLYFYWYRQILGQKVEFLVSFYNNEISEKSEIFDDQFSVERPDGSNFTLKIRSTKLEDSAMYFCASSEAGTRANYGYTFGSGTRLTVV.

The V and J genes are TRBV6-5 and TRBJ1-1; D unresolved. CDR1 and CDR2 from the germline V gene are MNHEY and SVGAGI. V lost 8 bases to trimming and J lost 11 bases, with 27 bases between them. This CDR3 has 15 residues. CDR3 nucleotide sequence: TGTGCCAGCGGGCAGGAGGGTCCGTCGGTCTATCCGGCTTTCTTT. This sequence encodes CASGQEGPSVYPAFF.

The V gene is TRBV19, the J gene TRBJ2-7; D is unclear. Germline V gene lookup returns CDR1 LNHDA and CDR2 SQIVND (reference sequence). Trimming removed 3 bases from V and 5 bases from J, with 17 bases in between. The CDR3 totals 15 residues. Here the CDR3 DNA reads TGTGCCAGTAGTATTGATTCCAGGCTCATCCACGAGCAGTACTTC. Protein sequence: CASSIDSRLIHEQYF.

The rearrangement joins TRBV18 to TRBJ1-1, with TRBD1 identical over 7 bases. After removal of 2 bases from V and 5 bases from J, the junction contained 5 bases not matched to a gene. The CDR3 covers 14 residues. The germline gives CDR1 KGHSH, CDR2 LQKENI. The CDR3 here is CASSPRQGGTEAFF. CDR3 DNA: TGTGCCAGCTCACCAAGACAGGGAGGTACTGAAGCTTTCTTT.

The V call is TRBV2, the J call TRBJ2-3; 8 positions match TRBD2. The CDR3 has 14 amino acids. V gave up 6 bases and J gave up 0 bases; unmatched junction bases: 2. From germline, CDR1 is SNHLY and CDR2 FYNNEI. The CDR3 DNA sequence: TGTGCCAGCAGGGGACTAGTTAGCACAGATACGCAGTATTTT. The encoded protein is CASRGLVSTDTQYF. The full variable domain, rest sourced from reference TRBV2 and TRBJ2-3, is EPEVTQTPSHQVTQMGQEVILRCVPISNHLYFYWYRQILGQKVEFLVSFYNNEISEKSEIFDDQFSVERPDGSNFTLKIRSTKLEDSAMYFCASRGLVSTDTQYFGPGTRLTVL.

In its sample, this clone was seen once. The chain recombines TRBV19 with TRBJ1-1; 8 nucleotides align to TRBD1. There are 12 residues in the CDR3. CDR1 and CDR2 (germline): LNHDA, SQIVND (reference sequence). V dropped 10 bases and J dropped 9; count of bases not matched to a gene: 10. The CDR3 region has the DNA TGTGCCATTCGGACAGGGAGGGTGCAAGCTTTCTTT. This gives the protein CAIRTGRVQAFF.

V gene TRBV5-6 combines with J gene TRBJ1-1, with 8 bases identical to TRBD1. After removal of 3 bases from V and 9 bases from J, the junction contained 13 bases not matched to a gene. Per the germline V gene, CDR1 is SGHDT and CDR2 is YYEEEE. The CDR3 has 15 amino acids. Here the CDR3 DNA reads TGTGCCAGCAGCTCTCTGGACAGGGATAAAACAAAAGCTTTCTTT. Amino acid sequence: CASSSLDRDKTKAFF.

The chain uses TRBV5-6 and TRBJ1-5, with a possible D match to TRBD1 (5 bases). The V gene's germline CDR1 is SGHDT and CDR2 YYEEEE. This CDR3 is built from 17 residues. Trimming pared 2 bases from V and 1 base from J, leaving 16 bases between. The CDR3 sequence: CASSFRSLAGSNQPQHF. The CDR3 DNA is TGTGCCAGCAGCTTTCGATCTTTGGCAGGGAGCAATCAGCCCCAGCATTTT.

The chain recombines TRBV7-9 with TRBJ1-1, with TRBD1 matching 7 bases. V was clipped by 6 bases and J by 7 bases; unmatched bases: 11. The CDR3 totals 14 residues. Per the germline V gene, CDR1 is SEHNR and CDR2 is FQNEAQ (reference sequence). The CDR3 sequence is CASRYEGGGDEAFF. The CDR3 DNA is TGTGCCAGCAGGTACGAAGGAGGGGGCGATGAAGCTTTCTTT.

The rearrangement joins TRBV11-3 to TRBJ1-5; D gene unclear. Germline loops: CDR1 SGHNT, CDR2 YENEEA. With 3 bases removed from V and 0 bases from J, the gap between germline ends came to 12 bases. The length of the CDR3 is 16 residues. The CDR3 is CASSFQTCNSNQPQHF. The CDR3 DNA reads TGTGCCAGCAGCTTCCAAACTTGTAATAGCAATCAGCCCCAGCATTTT.

The chain links TRBV24-1 to TRBJ2-1; D is perhaps TRBD2 (7 bases). Germline values: CDR1 KGHDR, CDR2 SFDVKD. V was pared by 5 bases and J by 4 bases, with 11 bases between. The CDR3 spans 14 residues. This CDR3 reads CATSVGGPYNEQFF. Here the CDR3 DNA reads TGTGCCACCAGTGTGGGGGGGCCATACAATGAGCAGTTCTTC.

This clone was detected a few times. The rearrangement uses TRBV12-3 or TRBV12-4 and TRBJ2-7; D is perhaps TRBD1 (6 bases). The ends were cut back, 5 bases at V and 6 bases at J, with 14 bases in the middle. The CDR3 is made up of 13 amino acids. The CDR3 loop reads CASSGQPFLEQYF. The CDR3 region has the DNA TGTGCCAGCAGTGGACAGCCTTTCCTCGAGCAGTACTTC.

This clone is a singleton in its sample. V usage is TRBV3-1 (or the pseudogene TRBV3-2) and J usage is TRBJ2-3, with 10 bases fitting TRBD2. Per the germline V gene, CDR1 is LGHDT and CDR2 is YNNKEL (reference sequence). V lost 4 bases to trimming and J lost 4 bases; unmatched junction nucleotides: 8. The CDR3 spans 16 residues. CDR3 in amino acids: CASSRELAGWADTQYF. The CDR3 coding sequence is TGTGCCAGCAGCCGTGAACTAGCGGGGTGGGCAGATACGCAGTATTTT.

The chain combines TRBV11-2 with TRBJ1-3; D might be TRBD1 (5 bases). Trimming cost V 0 bases and J 0 bases, with 9 bases left between them. CDR1 SGHAT and CDR2 FQNNGV come from the germline V gene. This CDR3 comprises 16 residues. Here the CDR3 DNA reads TGTGCCAGCAGCTTAGACAGGGCTTACTCTGGAAACACCATATATTTT. Translation gives CASSLDRAYSGNTIYF.

The chain recombines TRBV19 with TRBJ2-1; D possibly corresponds to TRBD1 (5 bases). V was pared by 2 bases and J by 0 bases, with 5 bases between. The CDR3 has 14 amino acids. Germline assignment: CDR1 LNHDA and CDR2 SQIVND (reference sequence). CDR3 in amino acids: CASSIQGSYNEQFF. The DNA of the CDR3 is TGTGCCAGTAGTATACAGGGCTCCTACAATGAGCAGTTCTTC.

The chain links TRBV29-1 to TRBJ1-1, with TRBD1 as a possible D gene (6 bases). V was cut by 2 bases and J by 1 base, with 14 bases left in between. Germline lookup yields CDR1 SQVTM and CDR2 ANQGSEA. This CDR3 is 15 amino acids long. Written as DNA, the CDR3 is TGCAGCGTTGAAAGGGGGGGCTGGCAGAACACTGAAGCTTTCTTT. Residues: CSVERGGWQNTEAFF. The full variable domain, with the rest looked up from reference TRBV29-1 and TRBJ1-1, is SAVISQKPSRDICQRGTSLTIQCQVDSQVTMMFWYRQQPGQSLTLIATANQGSEATYESGFVIDKFPISRPNLTFSTLTVSNMSPEDSSIYLCSVERGGWQNTEAFFGQGTRLTVV.

The V gene is TRBV6-6, the J gene TRBJ1-3, with TRBD1 identical over 7 bases. The CDR3 contains 16 residues. Germline loops: CDR1 MNHNY, CDR2 SVGAGI (reference sequence). The ends lost 5 bases at V and 4 bases at J; junction bases unmatched: 11. CDR3 DNA sequence: TGTGCCAGCAGTCCCCAGGGGGAGTCGGTCGGAAACACCATATATTTT. Translated: CASSPQGESVGNTIYF.

V gene TRBV5-8 combines with J gene TRBJ2-3; 8 bases match TRBD2. Germline V gene sequence: CDR1 SGHTS, CDR2 YDEGEE. The trim removed 4 bases at V and 2 bases at J, leaving 9 bases unmatched. The CDR3 totals 16 residues. The CDR3 loop is CASSPLRGGPTDTQYF. The CDR3 coding sequence is TGTGCCAGCAGCCCTCTACGGGGGGGGCCCACAGATACGCAGTATTTT.

The V gene is TRBV3-1 (or the pseudogene TRBV3-2), the J gene TRBJ1-5, with a tentative D call TRBD1 (5 bases). Per germline, CDR1 LGHDT and CDR2 YNNKEL (reference sequence). The CDR3 has 13 amino acids. V lost 4 bases, J lost 7 bases, and 11 bases lay in between. The CDR3: CASSRGGRQPQHF. The DNA of the CDR3 is TGTGCCAGCAGCCGGGGGGGTCGGCAGCCCCAGCATTTT.

This chain joins TRBV7-8 and TRBJ1-2; TRBD1 matches at 7 bases. This CDR3 has 15 amino acids. Per the germline V gene, CDR1 is SGHVS and CDR2 is FQNEAQ. Trimming at V came to 2 bases and at J to 4 bases, leaving 7 bases not matched to a gene. CDR3 amino acids: CASSLMGQGGYGYTF. The DNA for the CDR3 is TGTGCCAGCAGCTTAATGGGCCAGGGGGGCTATGGCTACACCTTC.